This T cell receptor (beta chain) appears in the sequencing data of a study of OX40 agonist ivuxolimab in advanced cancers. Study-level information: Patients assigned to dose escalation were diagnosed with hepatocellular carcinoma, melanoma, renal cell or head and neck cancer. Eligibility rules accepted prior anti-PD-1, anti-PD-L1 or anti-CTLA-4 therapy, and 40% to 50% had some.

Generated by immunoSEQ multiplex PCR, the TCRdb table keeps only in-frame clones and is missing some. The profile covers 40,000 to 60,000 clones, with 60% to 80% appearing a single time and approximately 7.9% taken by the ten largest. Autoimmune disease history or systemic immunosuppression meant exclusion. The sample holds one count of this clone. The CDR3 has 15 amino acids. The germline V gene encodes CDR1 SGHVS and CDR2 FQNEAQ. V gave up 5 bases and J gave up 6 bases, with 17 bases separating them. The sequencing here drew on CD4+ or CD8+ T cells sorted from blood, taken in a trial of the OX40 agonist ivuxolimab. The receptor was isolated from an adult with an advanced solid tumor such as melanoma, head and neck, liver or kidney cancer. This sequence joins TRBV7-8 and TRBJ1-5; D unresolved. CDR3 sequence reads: CASSPEEGLGQPQHF. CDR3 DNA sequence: TGTGCCAGCAGCCCGGAAGAGGGTCTGGGTCAGCCCCAGCATTTT.